The next 15 T cell receptor beta chains were all read from a single sample in a study of T cell responses to AZD1222 COVID-19 vaccine. Sequencing was performed with immunoSEQ multiplex PCR; in TCRdb, only in-frame clones are kept and a portion is missing. The profile shows 95,000 to 150,000 clones, 85% to 90% of them singletons. The sample here was peripheral blood, taken on day 0 of AZD1222 vaccination. These TCRs come from an adult in good health.

The chain employs TRBV28 and TRBJ1-5; tentatively, D is TRBD1 (5 bases). CDR1 MDHEN and CDR2 SYDVKM come from the germline V gene. V lost 10 bases and J lost 7, with 20 bases in between. CDR3 length: 14 residues. Here the CDR3 reads CATQFKRGGQPQHF. DNA for the CDR3: TGTGCCACCCAGTTTAAGAGGGGAGGGCAGCCCCAGCATTTT. Together with reference TRBV28 and TRBJ1-5, the CDR3 gives the full variable domain: DVKVTQSSRYLVKRTGEKVFLECVQDMDHENMFWYRQDPGLGLRLIYFSYDVKMKEKGDIPEGYSVSREKKERFSLILESASTNQTSMYLCATQFKRGGQPQHFGDGTRLSIL.

The V and J genes are TRBV5-1 and TRBJ1-1; 7 bases are a match to TRBD1. The CDR3 covers 15 residues. The J segment lost 2 bases and the V segment lost 3 bases, leaving 7 bases of the junction unmatched. Germline values: CDR1 SGHRS, CDR2 YFSETQ. The CDR3 here is CASSSSGTANTEAFF. DNA for the CDR3: TGCGCCAGCAGCTCGTCCGGGACAGCTAACACTGAAGCTTTCTTT.

Here the CDR3 reads CASSLSGRGYTF. The CDR3 DNA reads as TGTGCCAGCAGCTTATCCGGTCGTGGCTACACCTTC. The rearrangement joins TRBV13 to TRBJ1-2, with D hard to call. Germline V gene data show CDR1 as PRHDT and CDR2 as FYEKMQ (reference sequence). CDR3 length: 12 residues. With 2 bases removed from V and 7 bases from J, the gap between germline ends came to 8 bases.

The genes are TRBV24-1 and TRBJ1-2; unclear D gene. In germline, CDR1 is KGHDR, CDR2 SFDVKD. The CDR3 loop spans 14 amino acids. Trimming removed 1 base at V and 2 bases at J, with 7 bases between. CDR3 region: CATSDLGRNYGYTF. CDR3 DNA: TGTGCCACCAGTGATTTAGGTCGGAACTATGGCTACACCTTC.

This chain connects TRBV19 to TRBJ1-2, with TRBD1 identical over 7 bases. The trim removed 3 bases at V and 0 bases at J, leaving 7 bases unmatched. Per the germline V gene, CDR1 is LNHDA and CDR2 is SQIVND (reference sequence). The CDR3 consists of 16 residues. CDR3 protein: CASSMGRQGANYGYTF. The CDR3, as DNA: TGTGCCAGTAGTATGGGCAGACAGGGAGCTAACTATGGCTACACCTTC.

This sequence joins TRBV9 and TRBJ1-1; no definite D call. Germline-derived CDR1 and CDR2 are SGDLS and YYNGEE. The CDR3 extends over 19 amino acids. V was shortened by 0 bases and J by 1 base, with 22 bases between the two germline ends. Here the CDR3 DNA reads TGTGCCAGCAGCGTAGATCTTGGGGTACACCCGCCCACGAACACTGAAGCTTTCTTT. Amino acid sequence: CASSVDLGVHPPTNTEAFF.

This chain uses TRBV12-3 or TRBV12-4 with TRBJ2-5; D ambiguous. With 6 bases removed from V and 1 base from J, the gap between germline ends came to 3 bases. The CDR3 spans 11 residues. CDR3 sequence reads: CASSFQETQYF. Here the CDR3 DNA reads TGTGCCAGCAGCTTCCAAGAGACCCAGTACTTC.

CDR3 nucleotides: TGCGCCAGCAGGCGGGGTTCAGTTGAGTATTTCTCCTACGAGCAGTACTTC. This codes for CASRRGSVEYFSYEQYF. The rearrangement links TRBV5-1 to TRBJ2-7; D is perhaps TRBD2 (6 bases). Germline V gene data show CDR1 as SGHRS and CDR2 as YFSETQ. Trimming took off 5 bases at V and 0 bases at J, with 21 bases between the two ends. This CDR3 contains 17 residues.

V and J are TRBV19 and TRBJ1-3; no clear D gene. Germline CDR1 LNHDA, CDR2 SQIVND (reference sequence). V was pared by 2 bases and J by 2 bases, with 1 base between. The CDR3 runs 12 residues. The CDR3 spells CASSIPGNTIYF. The CDR3 nucleotides read TGTGCCAGTAGTATACCTGGAAACACCATATATTTT.

The chain combines TRBV30 with TRBJ2-1; D is uncertain. The CDR3 covers 15 residues. From germline, CDR1 is GTSNPN and CDR2 SVGIG (reference sequence). Trimming removed 3 bases from V and 0 bases from J, with 12 bases in between. The CDR3 nucleotides are TGTGCCTGGAGCGGAGTAACGAGCTCCTACAATGAGCAGTTCTTC. It specifies CAWSGVTSSYNEQFF.

The chain employs TRBV4-1 and TRBJ2-6; 10 bases are a match to TRBD1. The V segment lost 3 bases and the J segment 4 bases; nucleotides outside the gene matches: 3. The CDR3 runs 16 residues. CDR1 and CDR2 from the germline V gene are MGHRA and YSYEKL. The chain's CDR3 is CASSHDRGQGANVLTF. The CDR3 DNA reads TGCGCCAGCAGCCACGACAGGGGGCAAGGGGCCAACGTCCTGACTTTC.

The chain has TRBV7-9 and TRBJ2-4; a weak D match, TRBD1 (6 bases). The germline V gene encodes CDR1 SEHNR and CDR2 FQNEAQ (reference sequence). V gave up 3 bases and J gave up 12 bases, with 21 bases separating them. The CDR3 spans 15 residues. The CDR3 loop reads CASSFQDRDKATQYF. The CDR3 nucleotides are TGTGCCAGCAGCTTCCAGGACAGAGACAAGGCAACTCAGTACTTC. The variable domain in full, with the rest retrieved from reference TRBV7-9 and TRBJ2-4, is DTGVSQNPRHKITKRGQNVTFRCDPISEHNRLYWYRQTLGQGPEFLTYFQNEAQLEKSRLLSDRFSAERPKGSFSTLEIQRTEQGDSAMYLCASSFQDRDKATQYFGAGTRLSVL.

This chain joins TRBV5-3 and TRBJ1-2, with D unresolved. TRBV5-3 is an open reading frame, and its role is uncertain. V was trimmed by 0 bases and J by 4 bases, leaving 10 bases between them. This CDR3 is 14 amino acids long. The CDR3 nucleotides are TGTGCCAGAAGCTTGGAGGGCCGGTTCTATGGCTACACCTTC. It is translated as CARSLEGRFYGYTF.

The chain carries TRBV7-9 and TRBJ1-2; 9 nucleotides agree with TRBD1. Germline trimming cut 2 bases from V and 9 bases from J; bases unmatched to any gene: 4. The germline V gene has CDR1 SEHNR and CDR2 FQNEAQ (reference sequence). The CDR3 has 13 amino acids. CDR3 sequence: CASSLTGQGSYTF. The CDR3, as DNA: TGTGCCAGCAGCTTAACGGGACAGGGTAGCTACACCTTC.

The chain employs TRBV30 and TRBJ1-6; 11 bases are a match to TRBD1. V trimming: 1 base; J trimming: 13 bases; junction bases outside the gene matches: 12. Germline V gene lookup returns CDR1 GTSNPN and CDR2 SVGIG (reference sequence). This CDR3 spans 16 amino acids. CDR3 DNA sequence: TGTGCCTGGAGTGGCAGCGGAGGGACAGGGGGTGCCCCCCTCCACTTT. Its translation is CAWSGSGGTGGAPLHF.